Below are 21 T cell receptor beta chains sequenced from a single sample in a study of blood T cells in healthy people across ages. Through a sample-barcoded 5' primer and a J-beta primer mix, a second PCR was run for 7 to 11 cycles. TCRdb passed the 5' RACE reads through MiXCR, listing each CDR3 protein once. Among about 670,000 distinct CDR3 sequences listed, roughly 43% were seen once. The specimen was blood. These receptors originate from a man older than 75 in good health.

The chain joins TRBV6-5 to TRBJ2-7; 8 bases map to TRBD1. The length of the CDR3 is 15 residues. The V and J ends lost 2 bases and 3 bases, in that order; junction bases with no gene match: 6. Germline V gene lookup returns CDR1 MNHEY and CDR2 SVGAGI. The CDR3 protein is CASSYERGQVYEQYF. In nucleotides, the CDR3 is TGTGCCAGCAGTTACGAGAGGGGACAGGTCTACGAGCAGTACTTC.

As DNA, the CDR3 is TGTGCCAGCAGCCAATCTAGCGCGACGACTTATGAGCAGTACTTC. Translated: CASSQSSATTYEQYF. The chain uses TRBV3-1 and TRBJ2-5, with D possibly matching TRBD2 (6 bases). Germline values: CDR1 LGHDT, CDR2 YNNKEL (reference sequence). This CDR3 is built from 15 residues. V lost 2 bases to trimming and J lost 11 bases, with 21 bases between them.

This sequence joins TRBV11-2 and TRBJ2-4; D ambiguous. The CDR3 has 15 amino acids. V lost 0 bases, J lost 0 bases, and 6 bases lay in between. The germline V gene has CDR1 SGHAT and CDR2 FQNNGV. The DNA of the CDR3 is TGTGCCAGCAGCTTAGAACGCATAGCCAAAAACATTCAGTACTTC. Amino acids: CASSLERIAKNIQYF.

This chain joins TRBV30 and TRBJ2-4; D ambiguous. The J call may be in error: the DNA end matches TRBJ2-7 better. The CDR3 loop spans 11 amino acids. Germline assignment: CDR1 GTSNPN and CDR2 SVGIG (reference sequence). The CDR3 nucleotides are TGTGCCTGGAGTGGAGACTACGAGCAGTACTTC. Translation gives CAWSGDYEQYF.

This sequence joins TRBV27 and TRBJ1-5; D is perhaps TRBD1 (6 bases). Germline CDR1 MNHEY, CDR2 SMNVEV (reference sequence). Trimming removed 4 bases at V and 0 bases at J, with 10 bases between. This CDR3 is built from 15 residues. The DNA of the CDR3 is TGTGCCAGCAGTTACGGACAGTTTAGCAATCAGCCCCAGCATTTT. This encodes CASSYGQFSNQPQHF.

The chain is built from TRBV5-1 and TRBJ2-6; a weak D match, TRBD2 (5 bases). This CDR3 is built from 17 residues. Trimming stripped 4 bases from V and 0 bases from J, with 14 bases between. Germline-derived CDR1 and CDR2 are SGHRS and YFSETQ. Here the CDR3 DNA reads TGCGCCAGCAGCCCTTCCCCGGGGAACTCTGGGGCCAACGTCCTGACTTTC. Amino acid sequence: CASSPSPGNSGANVLTF.

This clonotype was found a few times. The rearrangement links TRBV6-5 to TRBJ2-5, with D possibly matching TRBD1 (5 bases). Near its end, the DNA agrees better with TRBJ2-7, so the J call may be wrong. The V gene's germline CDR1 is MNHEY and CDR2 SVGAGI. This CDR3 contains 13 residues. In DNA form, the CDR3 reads TGTGCCAGCAGTTACAGACAGCACCTCGAGCAGTACTTC. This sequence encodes CASSYRQHLEQYF.

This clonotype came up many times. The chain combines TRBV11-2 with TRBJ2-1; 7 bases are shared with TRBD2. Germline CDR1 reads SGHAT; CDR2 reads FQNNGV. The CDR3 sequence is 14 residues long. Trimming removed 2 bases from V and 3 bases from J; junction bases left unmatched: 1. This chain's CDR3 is CASSLSGGYNEQFF. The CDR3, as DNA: TGTGCCAGCAGCTTATCGGGGGGCTACAATGAGCAGTTCTTC.

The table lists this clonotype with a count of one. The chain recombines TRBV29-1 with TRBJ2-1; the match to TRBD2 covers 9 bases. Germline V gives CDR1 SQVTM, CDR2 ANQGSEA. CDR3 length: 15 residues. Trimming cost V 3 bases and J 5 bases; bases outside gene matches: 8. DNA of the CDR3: TGCAGCGTTGAGGTTGAAGCGGGAGGTAACAATGAGCAGTTCTTC. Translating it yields CSVEVEAGGNNEQFF.

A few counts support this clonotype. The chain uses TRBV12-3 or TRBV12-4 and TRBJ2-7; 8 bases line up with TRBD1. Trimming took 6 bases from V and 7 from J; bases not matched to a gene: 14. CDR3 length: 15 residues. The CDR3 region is CASSRRQGINHEQYF. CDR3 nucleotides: TGTGCCAGCAGCCGACGACAGGGGATAAATCATGAGCAGTACTTC.

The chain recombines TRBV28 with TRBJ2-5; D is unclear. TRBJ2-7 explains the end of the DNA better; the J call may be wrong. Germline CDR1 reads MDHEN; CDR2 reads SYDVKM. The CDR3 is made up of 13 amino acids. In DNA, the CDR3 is TGTGCCAGCATGAGTCTCCCAGGATACGAGCAGTACTTC. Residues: CASMSLPGYEQYF.

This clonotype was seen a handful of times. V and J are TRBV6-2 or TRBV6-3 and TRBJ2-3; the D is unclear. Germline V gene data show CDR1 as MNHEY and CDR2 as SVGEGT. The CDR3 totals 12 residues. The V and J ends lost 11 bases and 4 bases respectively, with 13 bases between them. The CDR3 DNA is TGTGCCTGCACCGAAGGGTCAGATACGCAGTATTTT. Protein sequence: CACTEGSDTQYF.

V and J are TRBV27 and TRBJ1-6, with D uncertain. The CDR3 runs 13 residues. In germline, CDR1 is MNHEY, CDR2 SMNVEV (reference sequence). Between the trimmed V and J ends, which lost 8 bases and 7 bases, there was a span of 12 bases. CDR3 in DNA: TGTGCCAGCTGTTACGTCAGGAATTCACCCCTCCACTTT. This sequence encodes CASCYVRNSPLHF.

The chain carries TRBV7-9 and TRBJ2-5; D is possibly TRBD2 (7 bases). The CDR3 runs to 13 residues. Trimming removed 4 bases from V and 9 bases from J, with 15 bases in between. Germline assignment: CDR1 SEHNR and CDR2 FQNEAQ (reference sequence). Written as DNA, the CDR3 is TGTGCCAGCAGCTCAGGCGGGGGCAGGGCCCAGTACTTC. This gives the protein CASSSGGGRAQYF.

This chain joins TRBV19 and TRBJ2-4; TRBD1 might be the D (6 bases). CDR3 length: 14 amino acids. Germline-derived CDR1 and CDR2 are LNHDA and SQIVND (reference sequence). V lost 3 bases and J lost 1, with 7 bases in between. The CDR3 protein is CASSIQGAKNIQYF. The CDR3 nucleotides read TGTGCCAGTAGTATCCAGGGGGCCAAAAACATTCAGTACTTC.

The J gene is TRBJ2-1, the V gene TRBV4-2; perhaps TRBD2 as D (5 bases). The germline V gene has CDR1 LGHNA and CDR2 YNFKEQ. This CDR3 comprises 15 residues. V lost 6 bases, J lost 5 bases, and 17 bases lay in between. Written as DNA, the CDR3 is TGTGCCAGCAGGAATATTGGACGGGGAGACAATGAGCAGTTCTTC. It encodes CASRNIGRGDNEQFF.

CDR3 nucleotides: TGTGCCAGCTCACCACCCGATGGGGGCGAGGCCTCCTACGAGCAGTACTTC. Amino acids: CASSPPDGGEASYEQYF. The chain is built from TRBV18 and TRBJ2-7, with D possibly matching TRBD1 (6 bases). This CDR3 has 17 residues. V lost 0 bases and J 0 bases, leaving 15 bases between the germline ends. The V gene's germline CDR1 is KGHSH and CDR2 LQKENI.

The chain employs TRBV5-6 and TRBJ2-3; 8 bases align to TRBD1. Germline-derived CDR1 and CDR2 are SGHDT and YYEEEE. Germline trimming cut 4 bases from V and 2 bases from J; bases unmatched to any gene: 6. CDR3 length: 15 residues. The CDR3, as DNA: TGTGCCAGCAGCATTCCGGGACAGGACACAGATACGCAGTATTTT. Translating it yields CASSIPGQDTDTQYF.

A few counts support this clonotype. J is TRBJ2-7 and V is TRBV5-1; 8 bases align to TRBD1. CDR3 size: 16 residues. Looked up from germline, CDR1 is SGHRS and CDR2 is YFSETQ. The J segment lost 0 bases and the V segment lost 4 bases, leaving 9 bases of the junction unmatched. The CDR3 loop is CASSQGTGGGSYEQYF. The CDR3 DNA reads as TGCGCCAGCAGCCAAGGAACAGGGGGAGGCTCCTACGAGCAGTACTTC.

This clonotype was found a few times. The CDR3: CASSAQWGDRGYTF. The CDR3, as DNA: TGTGCCAGCAGCGCCCAATGGGGGGACAGGGGCTACACCTTC. The chain recombines TRBV7-2 with TRBJ1-2, with 8 positions matching TRBD1. The germline CDR1 and CDR2 sequences are SGHTA and FQGNSA. The CDR3 runs 14 residues. Trimming cost V 5 bases and J 8 bases; bases outside gene matches: 10.

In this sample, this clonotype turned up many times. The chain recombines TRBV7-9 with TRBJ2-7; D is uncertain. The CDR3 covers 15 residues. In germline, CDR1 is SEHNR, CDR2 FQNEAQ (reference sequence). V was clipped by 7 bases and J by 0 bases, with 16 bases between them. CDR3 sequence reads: CASTPPLVTSYEQYF. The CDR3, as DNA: TGTGCCAGCACCCCCCCCTTGGTAACCTCCTACGAGCAGTACTTC.